This TCR beta chain comes out of a study of regulatory T cells in long-lasting Graves disease. CDR3 regions were amplified by Arm-PCR using iRepertoire HTBI primers to build TCR beta libraries. A single record per CDR3 protein comes from TCRdb applying MiXCR to the multiplex PCR reads. The data show 600,000 to 850,000 distinct CDR3 sequences, with about 32% seen just once and under 55% held by the top ten. Germline V gives CDR1 MDHEN, CDR2 SYDVKM. The V end was cut by 8 bases, the J end by 1 base, with 8 bases between. CDR3 length equals 12 residues. Time point denoted: persistent/refractory GD, antithyroid drugs over 5 years with positive TRAb. The TCR library used RNA extracted from PBMCs. Around 9 milliliters of peripheral blood were drawn into EDTA tubes. On this clonotype: Its cognate antigen is unknown.

Whole-study findings and limits: With some 2,700 shared public clonotypes, persistent patients exceeded new patients, who shared 950 to 1,000. With a small sample size, accuracy may have been reduced.

The input for sequencing was peripheral blood mononuclear cells (PBMCs), taken when the disease was refractory, from a patient treated with antithyroid drugs. The TCR originated in a female donor with Graves disease. The J gene is TRBJ2-5, the V gene TRBV28, with a weak D call TRBD2 (5 bases). Here the CDR3 DNA reads TGTGCCAGCGGACTGAGCCAAGAGACCCAGTACTTC. This encodes CASGLSQETQYF.